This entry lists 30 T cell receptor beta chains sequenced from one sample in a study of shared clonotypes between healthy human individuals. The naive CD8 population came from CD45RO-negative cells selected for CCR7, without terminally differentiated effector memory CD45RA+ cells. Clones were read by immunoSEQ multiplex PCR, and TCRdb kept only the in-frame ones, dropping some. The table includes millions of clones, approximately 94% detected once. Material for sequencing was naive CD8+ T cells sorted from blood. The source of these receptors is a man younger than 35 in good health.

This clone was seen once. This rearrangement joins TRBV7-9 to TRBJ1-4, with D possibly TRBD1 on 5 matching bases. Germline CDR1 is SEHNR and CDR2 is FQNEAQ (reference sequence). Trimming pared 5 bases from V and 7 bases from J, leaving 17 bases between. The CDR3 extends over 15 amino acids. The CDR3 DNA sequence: TGTGCCAGCAGCACGATAACATGGGGGTCTGAAAAACTGTTTTTT. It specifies CASSTITWGSEKLFF.

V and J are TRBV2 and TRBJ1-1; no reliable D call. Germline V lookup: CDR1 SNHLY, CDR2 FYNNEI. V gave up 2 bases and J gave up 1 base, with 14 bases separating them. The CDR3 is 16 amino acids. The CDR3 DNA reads TGTGCCAGCAGTGAAAGAAGGGAAGGATGGAACACTGAAGCTTTCTTT. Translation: CASSERREGWNTEAFF.

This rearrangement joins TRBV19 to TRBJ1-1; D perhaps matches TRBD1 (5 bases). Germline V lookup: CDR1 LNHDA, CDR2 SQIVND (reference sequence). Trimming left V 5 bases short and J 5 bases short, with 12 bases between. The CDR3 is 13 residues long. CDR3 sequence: CASSVSPGTEAFF. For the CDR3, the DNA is TGTGCCAGTAGTGTTTCACCAGGGACTGAAGCTTTCTTT.

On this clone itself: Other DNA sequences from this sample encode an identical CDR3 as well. This CDR3 reads CASSLGGGQPQHF. Written as DNA, the CDR3 is TGTGCCAGCAGTCTTGGGGGGGGTCAGCCCCAGCATTTT. The chain uses TRBV27 and TRBJ1-5, with D perhaps TRBD1 (5 bases). V shed 5 bases and J shed 6 bases, with 11 bases lying between them. Germline lookup yields CDR1 MNHEY and CDR2 SMNVEV (reference sequence). CDR3 length: 13 amino acids.

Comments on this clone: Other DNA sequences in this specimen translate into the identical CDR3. The CDR3 DNA follows: TGTGCCAGCAGTCCACAGGGGACATACGAGCAGTACTTC. Translation gives CASSPQGTYEQYF. This chain links TRBV27 with TRBJ2-7, with 7 bases aligning to TRBD1. Germline CDR1 MNHEY, CDR2 SMNVEV (reference sequence). This CDR3 comprises 13 residues. Losses at the gene ends were 5 bases for V and 4 bases for J; bases not matched to a gene: 5.

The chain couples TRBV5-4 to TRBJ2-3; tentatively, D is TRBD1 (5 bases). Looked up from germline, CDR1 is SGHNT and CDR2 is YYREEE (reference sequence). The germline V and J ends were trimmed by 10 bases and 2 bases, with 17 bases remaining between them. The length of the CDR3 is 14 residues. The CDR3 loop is CALQRGGPTDTQYF. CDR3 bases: TGTGCCCTGCAAAGGGGCGGACCCACAGATACGCAGTATTTT.

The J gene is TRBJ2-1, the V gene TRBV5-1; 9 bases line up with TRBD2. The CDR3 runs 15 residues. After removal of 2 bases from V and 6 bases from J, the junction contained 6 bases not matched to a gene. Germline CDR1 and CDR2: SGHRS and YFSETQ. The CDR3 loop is CASSFGGGAVNEQFF. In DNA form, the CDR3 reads TGCGCCAGCAGCTTTGGCGGGGGGGCCGTCAATGAGCAGTTCTTC.

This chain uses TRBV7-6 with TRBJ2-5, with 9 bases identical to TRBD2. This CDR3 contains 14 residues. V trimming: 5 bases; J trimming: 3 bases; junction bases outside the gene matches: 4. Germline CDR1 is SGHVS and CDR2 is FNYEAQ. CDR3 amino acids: CASSSSGGKETQYF. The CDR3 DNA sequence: TGTGCCAGCAGCAGTAGCGGGGGCAAAGAGACCCAGTACTTC.

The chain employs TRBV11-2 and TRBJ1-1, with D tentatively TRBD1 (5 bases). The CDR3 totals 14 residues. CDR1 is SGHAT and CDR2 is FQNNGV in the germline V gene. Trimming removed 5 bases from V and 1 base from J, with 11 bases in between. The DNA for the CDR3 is TGTGCCAGCAGCCCGGGACGGGGGAACACTGAAGCTTTCTTT. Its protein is CASSPGRGNTEAFF.

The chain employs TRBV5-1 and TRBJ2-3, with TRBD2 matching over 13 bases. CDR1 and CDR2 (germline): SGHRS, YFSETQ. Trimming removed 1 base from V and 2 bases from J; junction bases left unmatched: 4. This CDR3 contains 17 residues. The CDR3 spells CASSLIGLAGVTDTQYF. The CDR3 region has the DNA TGCGCCAGCAGCTTGATAGGACTAGCGGGAGTCACAGATACGCAGTATTTT. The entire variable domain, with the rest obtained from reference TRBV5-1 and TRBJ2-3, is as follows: KAGVTQTPRYLIKTRGQQVTLSCSPISGHRSVSWYQQTPGQGLQFLFEYFSETQRNKGNFPGRFSGRQFSNSRSEMNVSTLELGDSALYLCASSLIGLAGVTDTQYFGPGTRLTVL.

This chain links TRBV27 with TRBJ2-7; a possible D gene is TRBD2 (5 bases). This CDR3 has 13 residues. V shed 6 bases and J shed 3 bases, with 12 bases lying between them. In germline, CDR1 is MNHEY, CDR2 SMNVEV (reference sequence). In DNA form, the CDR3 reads TGTGCCAGCAGACCCGCAGCGGTCTACGAGCAGTACTTC. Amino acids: CASRPAAVYEQYF.

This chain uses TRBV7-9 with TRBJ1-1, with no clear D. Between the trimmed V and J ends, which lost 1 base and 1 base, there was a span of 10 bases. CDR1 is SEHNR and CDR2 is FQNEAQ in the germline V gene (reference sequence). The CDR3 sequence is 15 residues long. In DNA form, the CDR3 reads TGTGCCAGCAGCTTAGGCAAAATGGGGAACACTGAAGCTTTCTTT. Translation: CASSLGKMGNTEAFF. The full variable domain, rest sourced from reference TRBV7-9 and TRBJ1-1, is DTGVSQNPRHKITKRGQNVTFRCDPISEHNRLYWYRQTLGQGPEFLTYFQNEAQLEKSRLLSDRFSAERPKGSFSTLEIQRTEQGDSAMYLCASSLGKMGNTEAFFGQGTRLTVV.

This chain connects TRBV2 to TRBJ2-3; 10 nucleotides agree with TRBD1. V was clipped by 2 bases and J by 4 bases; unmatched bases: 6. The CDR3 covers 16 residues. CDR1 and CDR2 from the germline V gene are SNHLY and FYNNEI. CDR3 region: CASSEWTGGLADTQYF. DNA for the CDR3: TGTGCCAGCAGTGAATGGACAGGGGGTCTAGCAGATACGCAGTATTTT.

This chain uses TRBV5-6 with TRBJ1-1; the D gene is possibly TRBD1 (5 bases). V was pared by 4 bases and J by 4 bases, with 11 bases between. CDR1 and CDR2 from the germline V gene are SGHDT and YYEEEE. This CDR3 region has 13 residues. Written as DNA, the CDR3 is TGTGCCAGCAGCCCTGAGGGGAGCACTGAAGCTTTCTTT. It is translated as CASSPEGSTEAFF.

DNA of the CDR3: TGTGCCAGCAGCTTAGCGGGGGGACGAGGAGAGACCCAGTACTTC. Its translation: CASSLAGGRGETQYF. This chain connects TRBV7-9 to TRBJ2-5; D may be TRBD2 (6 bases). Germline V CDR1 and CDR2: SEHNR, FQNEAQ (reference sequence). Between the trimmed V and J ends, which lost 0 bases and 4 bases, there was a span of 12 bases. This CDR3 comprises 15 residues.

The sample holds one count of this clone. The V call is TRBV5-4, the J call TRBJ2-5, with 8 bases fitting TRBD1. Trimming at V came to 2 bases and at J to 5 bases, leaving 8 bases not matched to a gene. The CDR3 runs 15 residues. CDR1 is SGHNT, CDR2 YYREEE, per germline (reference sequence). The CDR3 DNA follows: TGTGCCAGCAGCTTTACTCAGGGGGCTGGGGAGACCCAGTACTTC. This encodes CASSFTQGAGETQYF.

CDR3 nucleotide sequence: TGTGCCAGCAGCTCAAACCGGGACAGGGTTCCCTACGAGCAGTACTTC. Translating it yields CASSSNRDRVPYEQYF. The V gene is TRBV7-9, the J gene TRBJ2-7; 9 nucleotides agree with TRBD1. CDR1 and CDR2 from the germline V gene are SEHNR and FQNEAQ (reference sequence). The V segment lost 4 bases and the J segment 2 bases; nucleotides outside the gene matches: 9. This CDR3 spans 16 amino acids. Complete variable domain (other parts from reference TRBV7-9 and TRBJ2-7): DTGVSQNPRHKITKRGQNVTFRCDPISEHNRLYWYRQTLGQGPEFLTYFQNEAQLEKSRLLSDRFSAERPKGSFSTLEIQRTEQGDSAMYLCASSSNRDRVPYEQYFGPGTRLTVT.

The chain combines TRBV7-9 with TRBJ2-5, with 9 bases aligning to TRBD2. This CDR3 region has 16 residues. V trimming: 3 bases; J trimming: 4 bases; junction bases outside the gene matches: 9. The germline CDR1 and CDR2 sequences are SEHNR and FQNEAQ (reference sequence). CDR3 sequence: CASSLSGSGSRETQYF. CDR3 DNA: TGTGCCAGCAGCTTGTCGGGTAGCGGGAGTCGAGAGACCCAGTACTTC.

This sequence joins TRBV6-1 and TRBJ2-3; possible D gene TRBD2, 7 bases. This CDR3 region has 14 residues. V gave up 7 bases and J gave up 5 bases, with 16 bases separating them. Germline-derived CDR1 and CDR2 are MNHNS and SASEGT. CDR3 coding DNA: TGTGCCAGCACTATACTCGGGGGGCAAGATACGCAGTATTTT. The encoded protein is CASTILGGQDTQYF.

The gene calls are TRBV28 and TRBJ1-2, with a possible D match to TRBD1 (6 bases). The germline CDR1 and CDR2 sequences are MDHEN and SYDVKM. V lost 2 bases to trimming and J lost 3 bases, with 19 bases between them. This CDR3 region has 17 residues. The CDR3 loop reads CASSLPVDRDTDYGYTF. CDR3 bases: TGTGCCAGCAGTTTACCCGTGGACCGGGACACCGACTATGGCTACACCTTC.

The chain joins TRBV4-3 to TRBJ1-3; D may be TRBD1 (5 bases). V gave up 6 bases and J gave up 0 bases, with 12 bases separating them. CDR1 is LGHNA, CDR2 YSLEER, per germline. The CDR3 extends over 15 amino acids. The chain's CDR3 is CASSSVGTSGNTIYF. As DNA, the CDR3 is TGCGCCAGCAGTTCCGTTGGGACCTCTGGAAACACCATATATTTT.

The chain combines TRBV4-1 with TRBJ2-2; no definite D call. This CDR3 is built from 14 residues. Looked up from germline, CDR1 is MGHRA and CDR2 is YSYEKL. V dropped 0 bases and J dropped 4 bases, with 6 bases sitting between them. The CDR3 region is CASSQERITGELFF. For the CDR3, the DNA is TGCGCCAGCAGCCAAGAGCGGATCACCGGGGAGCTGTTTTTT.

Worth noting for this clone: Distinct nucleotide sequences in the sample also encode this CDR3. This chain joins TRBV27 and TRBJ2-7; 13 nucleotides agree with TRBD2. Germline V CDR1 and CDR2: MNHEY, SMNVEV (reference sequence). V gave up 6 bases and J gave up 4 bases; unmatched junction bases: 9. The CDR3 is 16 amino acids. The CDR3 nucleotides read TGTGCCAGCAGCCCACTACTAGCGGGAGGGCCGTACGAGCAGTACTTC. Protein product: CASSPLLAGGPYEQYF.

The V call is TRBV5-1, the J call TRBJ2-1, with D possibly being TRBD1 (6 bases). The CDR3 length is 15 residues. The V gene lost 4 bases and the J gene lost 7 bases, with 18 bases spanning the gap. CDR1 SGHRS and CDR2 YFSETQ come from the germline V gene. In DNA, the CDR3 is TGCGCCAGCAGCCCGGACAGTAGCGTGTTGAATGAGCAGTTCTTC. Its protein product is CASSPDSSVLNEQFF. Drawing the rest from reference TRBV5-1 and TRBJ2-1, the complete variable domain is KAGVTQTPRYLIKTRGQQVTLSCSPISGHRSVSWYQQTPGQGLQFLFEYFSETQRNKGNFPGRFSGRQFSNSRSEMNVSTLELGDSALYLCASSPDSSVLNEQFFGPGTRLTVL.

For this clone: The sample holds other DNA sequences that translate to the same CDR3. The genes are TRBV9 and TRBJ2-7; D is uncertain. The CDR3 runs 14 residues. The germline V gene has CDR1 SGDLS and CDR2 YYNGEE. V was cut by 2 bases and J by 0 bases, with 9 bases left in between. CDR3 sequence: CASSVEGNSYEQYF. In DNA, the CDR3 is TGTGCCAGCAGCGTCGAAGGGAACTCCTACGAGCAGTACTTC.

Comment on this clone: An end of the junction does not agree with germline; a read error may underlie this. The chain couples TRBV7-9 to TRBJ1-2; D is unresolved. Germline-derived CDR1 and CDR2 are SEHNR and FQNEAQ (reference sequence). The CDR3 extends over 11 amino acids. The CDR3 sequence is CASSSDGGFIF. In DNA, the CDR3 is TGTGCCAGCAGTTCCGATGGTGGGTTTATCTTC.

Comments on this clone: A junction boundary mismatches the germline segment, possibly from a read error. The CDR3, as DNA: TGTGCCTGCAGTGGTGGGGGACACGAGCAGTACTTC. Residues: CACSGGGHEQYF. The J gene is TRBJ2-7, the V gene TRBV30; D is possibly TRBD1 or TRBD2 (5 bases each). This CDR3 is 12 amino acids long. Germline CDR1 GTSNPN, CDR2 SVGIG (reference sequence).

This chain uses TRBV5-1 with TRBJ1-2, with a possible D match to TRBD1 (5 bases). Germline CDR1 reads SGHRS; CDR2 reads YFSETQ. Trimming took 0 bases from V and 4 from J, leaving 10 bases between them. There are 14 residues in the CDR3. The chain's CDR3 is CASSLEGAVYGYTF. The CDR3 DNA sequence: TGCGCCAGCAGCTTGGAAGGGGCAGTCTATGGCTACACCTTC.

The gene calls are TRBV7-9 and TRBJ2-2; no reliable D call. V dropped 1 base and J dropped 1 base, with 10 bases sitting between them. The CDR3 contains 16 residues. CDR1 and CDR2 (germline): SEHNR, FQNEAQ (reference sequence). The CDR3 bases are TGTGCCAGCAGCTTAGTTCCACTGGGGAACACCGGGGAGCTGTTTTTT. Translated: CASSLVPLGNTGELFF.

Written as DNA, the CDR3 is TGTGCCAGCAGCCACCTCGGGGCGGGAGGGAACACCGGGGAGCTGTTTTTT. Its protein is CASSHLGAGGNTGELFF. This rearrangement joins TRBV27 to TRBJ2-2, with 8 bases fitting TRBD2. CDR1 and CDR2 (germline): MNHEY, SMNVEV (reference sequence). The junction had 10 bases not matched to a gene; V was cut back by 6 bases and J by 1 base. The CDR3 contains 17 residues.